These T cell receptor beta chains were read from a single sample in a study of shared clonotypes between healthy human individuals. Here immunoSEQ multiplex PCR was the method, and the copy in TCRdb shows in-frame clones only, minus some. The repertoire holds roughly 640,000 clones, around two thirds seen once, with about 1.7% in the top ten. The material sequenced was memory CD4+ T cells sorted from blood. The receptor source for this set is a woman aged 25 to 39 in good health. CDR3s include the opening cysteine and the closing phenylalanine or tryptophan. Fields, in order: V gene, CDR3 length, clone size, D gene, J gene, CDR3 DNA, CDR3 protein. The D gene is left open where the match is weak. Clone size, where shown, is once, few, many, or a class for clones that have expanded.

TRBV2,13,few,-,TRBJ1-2,TGTGCCAGCAGTGACAGGAGAACCTATGGCTACACCTTC,CASSDRRTYGYTF
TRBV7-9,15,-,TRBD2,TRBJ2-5,TGTGCCAGCAGCTTAGTGGGGACTAGCAAAGAGACCCAGTACTTC,CASSLVGTSKETQYF
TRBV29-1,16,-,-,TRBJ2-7,TGCAGCGTTGAAGATCGAAAGGAAGGGTCCTCCTACGAGCAGTACTTC,CSVEDRKEGSSYEQYF
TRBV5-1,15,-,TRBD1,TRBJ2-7,TGCGCCAGCAGCTTGCTGACAGGGAGCTCCTACGAGCAGTACTTC,CASSLLTGSSYEQYF
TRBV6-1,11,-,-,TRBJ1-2,TGTGCCAGCAGTGAGGCCCATGGCTACACCTTC,CASSEAHGYTF
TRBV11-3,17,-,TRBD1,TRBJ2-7,TGTGCCAGCAACCTCCCCGAACCGGACAGGGGAACCTACGAGCAGTACTTC,CASNLPEPDRGTYEQYF
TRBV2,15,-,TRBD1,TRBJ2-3,TGTGCCAGCAGCGCTCAGGGACAGAAAATGGATACGCAGTATTTT,CASSAQGQKMDTQYF
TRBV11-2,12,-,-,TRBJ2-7,TGTGCCAGCAGCATCCTAGGGCTCGAGCAGTACTTC,CASSILGLEQYF
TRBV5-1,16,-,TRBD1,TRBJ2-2,TGCGCCAGCAGCTTGCCGGGACAGGGGTCCGGCGGGGAGCTGTTTTTT,CASSLPGQGSGGELFF
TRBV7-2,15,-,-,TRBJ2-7,TGTGCCAGCAGCTTAGAAGCAGGGTCGTCCTACGAGCAGTACTTC,CASSLEAGSSYEQYF
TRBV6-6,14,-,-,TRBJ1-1,TGTGCCAGCATCAACCGAGGGGTCGACACTGAAGCTTTCTTT,CASINRGVDTEAFF
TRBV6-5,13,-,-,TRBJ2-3,TGTGCCAGCAGCCCGACTAGTTTAGATACGCAGTATTTT,CASSPTSLDTQYF
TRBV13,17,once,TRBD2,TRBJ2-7,TGTGCCAGCAGCCTTGGGACTAGCGGGAGACCTTTATACGAGCAGTACTTC,CASSLGTSGRPLYEQYF
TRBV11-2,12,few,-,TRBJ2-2,TGTGCCAGCAGCTGGAACACCGGGGAGCTGTTTTTT,CASSWNTGELFF
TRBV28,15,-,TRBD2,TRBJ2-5,TGTGCCAGCAGCCATGGACTAGCGGGAAGAGAGACCCAGTACTTC,CASSHGLAGRETQYF
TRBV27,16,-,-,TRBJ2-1,TGTGCCAGCAGCCCAGGACCCTCATGGGATTACAATGAGCAGTTCTTC,CASSPGPSWDYNEQFF
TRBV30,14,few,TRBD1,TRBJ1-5,TGTGCCTGGAGTTGGGAGGACAGGGATCAGCCCCAGCATTTT,CAWSWEDRDQPQHF
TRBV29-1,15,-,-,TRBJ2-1,TGCAGCGTTTCATTGGGATTAGCTAAGAGGGATGAGCAGTTCTTC,CSVSLGLAKRDEQFF
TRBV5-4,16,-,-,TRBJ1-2,TGTGCCAGCAGCGCCTCAATTTCGAGTAGATCTTATGGCTACACCTTC,CASSASISSRSYGYTF
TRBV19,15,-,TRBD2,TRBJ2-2,TGTGCCAGTACTATAGCGGGAGGGCTTACCGGGGAGCTGTTTTTT,CASTIAGGLTGELFF
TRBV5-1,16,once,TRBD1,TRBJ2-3,TGCGCCAGCAGCTTGCTTAGACAGGGGAAGACAGATACGCAGTATTTT,CASSLLRQGKTDTQYF
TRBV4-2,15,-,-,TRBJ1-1,TGTGCCAGCAGCCATATCGCGGGGATAAACACTGAAGCTTTCTTT,CASSHIAGINTEAFF
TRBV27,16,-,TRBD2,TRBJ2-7,TGTGCCAGCAGTTTAACTACTAGCGGGAGGGCATACGAGCAGTACTTC,CASSLTTSGRAYEQYF
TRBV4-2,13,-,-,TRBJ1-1,TGTGCCAGCAGCCAAGACAGTCACACTGAAGCTTTCTTT,CASSQDSHTEAFF
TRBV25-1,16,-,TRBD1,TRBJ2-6,TGTGCCAGCACGGGGACAGGGGGCGATGGGGCCAACGTCCTGACTTTC,CASTGTGGDGANVLTF
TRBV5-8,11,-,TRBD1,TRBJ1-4,TGTGCCAGCAGCGGAAACAGGGACAGCTTATTT,CASSGNRDSLF
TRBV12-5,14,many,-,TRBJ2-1,TGTGCTAGTGGTCAAGACAGCTCCTACAATGAGCAGTTCTTC,CASGQDSSYNEQFF
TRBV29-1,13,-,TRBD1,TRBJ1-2,TGCAGCGCCGCTCAGACAGGGGACTATGGCTACACCTTC,CSAAQTGDYGYTF
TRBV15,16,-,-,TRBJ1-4,TGTGCCACCAGCAGGGGACTGGGCGAGGTCGGTGAAAAACTGTTTTTT,CATSRGLGEVGEKLFF
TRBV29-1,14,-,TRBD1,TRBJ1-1,TGCAGCGTTGATAAGCCAGGGGGTTGGACTGAAGCTTTCTTT,CSVDKPGGWTEAFF
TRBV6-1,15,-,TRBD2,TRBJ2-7,TGTGCCAGCAGTCCTCGACGCGGGGGAAGGTACGAGCAGTACTTC,CASSPRRGGRYEQYF
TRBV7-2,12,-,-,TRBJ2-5,TGTGCCAGCATCAGGGGTGGGAAGACCCAGTACTTC,CASIRGGKTQYF
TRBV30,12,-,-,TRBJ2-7,TGTGCCTGGAGTGTACTTGGGAATACGCAGTACTTC,CAWSVLGNTQYF
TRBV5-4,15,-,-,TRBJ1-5,TGTGCCAGCAGCTTTGGGGGTCGGGGCAATCAGCCCCAGCATTTT,CASSFGGRGNQPQHF
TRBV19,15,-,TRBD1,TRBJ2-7,TGTGCCAGTAGTAACAGGGGTCCGTTGGGCTACGAGCAGTACTTC,CASSNRGPLGYEQYF
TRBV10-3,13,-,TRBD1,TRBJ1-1,TGTGCCATCAGGGGACAGCCGAACACTGAAGCTTTCTTT,CAIRGQPNTEAFF
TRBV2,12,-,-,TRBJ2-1,TGTGCCAGCAGTGAAATTACCGGCAAGCAGTTCTTC,CASSEITGKQFF
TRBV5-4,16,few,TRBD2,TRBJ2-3,TGTGCCAGCAGCTGGGCCGGGACTAGCGGGACGGATACGCAGTATTTT,CASSWAGTSGTDTQYF
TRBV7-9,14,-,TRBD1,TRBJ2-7,TGTGCCAGCAGCTTCGGACAGGGGACCTACGAGCAGTACTTC,CASSFGQGTYEQYF
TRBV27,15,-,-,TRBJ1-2,TGTGCCAGCAGTCACCAGGGCGGGGCATGGTATGGCTACACCTTC,CASSHQGGAWYGYTF
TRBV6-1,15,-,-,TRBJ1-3,TGTGCCAGCAGTGAAGGCGCTTGGTCTGGAAACACCATATATTTT,CASSEGAWSGNTIYF
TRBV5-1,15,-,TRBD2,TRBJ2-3,TGCGCCAGCAGCTCGTTAGCGGGAGTGGCAGATACGCAGTATTTT,CASSSLAGVADTQYF
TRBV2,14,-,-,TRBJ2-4,TGTGCCAGCAGTGACGGATCGGCCAAAAACATTCAGTACTTC,CASSDGSAKNIQYF
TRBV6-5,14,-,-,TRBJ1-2,TGTGCCAGCACCGAAGGGGGTCGCGGCTATGGCTACACCTTC,CASTEGGRGYGYTF
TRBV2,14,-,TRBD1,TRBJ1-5,TGTGCCAGCAGTGGGACAGGGGAAAACCAGCCCCAGCATTTT,CASSGTGENQPQHF
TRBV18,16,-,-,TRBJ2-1,TGTGCCAGCTCACCACCCGGGGAGCCTCGGTACAATGAGCAGTTCTTC,CASSPPGEPRYNEQFF
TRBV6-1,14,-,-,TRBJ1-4,TGTGCCGGAGCGGAGGGTGAGCCTAATGAAAAACTGTTTTTT,CAGAEGEPNEKLFF
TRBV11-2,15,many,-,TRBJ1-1,TGTGCCAGCAGCCCAGCTGGGACACCTAACACTGAAGCTTTCTTT,CASSPAGTPNTEAFF
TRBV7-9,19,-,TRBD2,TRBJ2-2,TGTGCCAGCAGCTCGGGACTAGCGGGAGGGTATAGAACGGCTGAGGAGCTGTTTTTT,CASSSGLAGGYRTAEELFF
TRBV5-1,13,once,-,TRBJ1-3,TGCGCCAGCAAGACAGCCTCTGGAAACACCATATATTTT,CASKTASGNTIYF
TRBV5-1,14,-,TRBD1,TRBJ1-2,TGCGCCAGCAGCTTAAATGCAGGGGGTGATGGCTACACCTTC,CASSLNAGGDGYTF
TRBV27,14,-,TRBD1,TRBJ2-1,TGTGCCAGCAGTTTAGTGGACAGGGTTAGTGAGCAGTTCTTC,CASSLVDRVSEQFF
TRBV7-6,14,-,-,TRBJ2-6,TGTGCCAGCAGCAGGGGCTATGGGGCCAACGTCCTGACTTTC,CASSRGYGANVLTF
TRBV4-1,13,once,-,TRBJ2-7,TGCGCCAGCAGCCAGCGGGATGGAGACGAGCAGTACTTC,CASSQRDGDEQYF
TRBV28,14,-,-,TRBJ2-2,TGTGCCAGCAGACCCATTTCCTACACCGGGGAGCTGTTTTTT,CASRPISYTGELFF
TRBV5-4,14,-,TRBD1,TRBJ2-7,TGTGCCAGCAGCTGGCGGGACAGGGCGGACGAGCAGTACTTC,CASSWRDRADEQYF
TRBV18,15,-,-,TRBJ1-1,TGTGCCAGCTCACCAGCCAGCAGGCTGAACACTGAAGCTTTCTTT,CASSPASRLNTEAFF
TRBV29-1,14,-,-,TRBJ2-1,TGCAGCGTTGATCCTTACGGGGACACGGGTGAGCAGTTCTTC,CSVDPYGDTGEQFF